This T cell receptor beta chain was recovered during a study of T cells in Graves' hyperthyroidism and ophthalmopathy (dated by TCRdb to the late 2010s). Some background on the complete study: Peripheral blood samples were taken at the time of initial diagnosis, prior to any treatment. A discovery cohort of about a hundred patients, 43 with Graves' ophthalmopathy and approximately 57 with stable Graves' hyperthyroidism, was used to find distinguishing TCR V-J signatures. Prospective prediction of ophthalmopathy was tested in an independent validation cohort of 18 to 20 hyperthyroidism patients and around 16 patients who later progressed to ophthalmopathy. The 100 or so discovery patients were divided at random into training and test sets in a 7:3 ratio. In several Graves' hyperthyroidism patients, the study also compared T-cell repertoires from thyroid tissue with T-cell repertoires from blood. Following sampling, methimazole starting at 30 mg daily was given to hyperthyroidism patients, and high-dose intravenous methylprednisolone was given to ophthalmopathy patients. TCR Vbeta CDR3 sequencing of 135 peripheral blood samples (fewer than 45 ophthalmopathy, about 80 hyperthyroidism and approximately 17 progressor patients) is reported in the paper.

A patient counted as having stable Graves' hyperthyroidism if no progression to ophthalmopathy occurred over 18 months of follow-up. Hyperthyroidism patients were newly diagnosed, with disease duration under 2 months, and aged 18 to 65 years. Exclusion was applied to patients with uncontrolled infections, other autoimmune diseases, pregnancy or lactation. Diagnoses were established on the basis of clinical symptoms, serum thyroxine and TRAb, thyroid ultrasound, and orbital computed tomography. PBMCs were isolated from about 9.2 ml of fresh peripheral blood by Ficoll-Paque density gradient centrifugation. Trizol reagent was used to extract total RNA, and RNA quality was then checked on an Agilent 2100 Bioanalyzer. Overall results and qualifications from the work: During validation, the model predicted progression to ophthalmopathy a median of around 7 months ahead of onset, with approximately 70% sensitivity and about 72% specificity. Most expanded thyroid clonotypes (frequency above 0.001) were also found in blood, which suggests that blood repertoires may mirror thyroid immune responses. Ophthalmopathy was separated from stable hyperthyroidism by a 13 V-J signature model, with over 85% sensitivity and 81% to 83% specificity obtained in cross-validation and 80%/75% obtained in testing. Sample size was not statistically predetermined, and investigators were not blinded to group allocation.

The TCR beta CDR3 regions were amplified from the RNA transcripts. For the first round of RT-PCR on the TCR CDR3, the HTBI primer set was used together with the Qiagen OneStep RT-PCR kit. The libraries were constructed in a second round of multiplex PCR and then size-selected and purified. The libraries were sequenced on an Illumina HiSeq2000 using paired-end 100 bp reads. On the authors' methods: SOAPnuke was used to process the raw data, removing reads that contained adapters or uncalled bases, had a mean Phred below 15, or lacked an exact match to the constant primer or identifier. COPE v1.2.5 was used to merge high-quality paired reads, and clonotypes were defined as unique nucleotide sequences. Clonotypes were aligned to IMGT TRBV, TRBD and TRBJ reference segments using MiTCR v1.1. The analysis included only V-J combinations with a frequency above 0.0001, which together covered 99% to 99.2% of the repertoires. A TCS score was defined as the ratio between F50 (clonal expansion) and ExV (chaos), using BLOSUM62-based TCRdist between CDR3 peptides within each V-J. Welch's t-statistics and random forest reduced approximately 520 V-J features to under 15, which were used in a naive Bayes classifier (R e1071). The public sequencing data were trimmed at Q25 with fastp and processed into clonotypes with MiXCR by TCRdb, which kept only in-frame beta chains. Each CDR3 protein gets just one entry, which takes the most common genes and DNA from the rows behind it. The V and J calls and clone size are TCRdb's, not the authors'. Counted in this sample were hundreds of thousands of distinct CDR3 sequences; about a sixth of them appeared once. Jointly, the top ten make up around 14% of the sample.

Concerning this clonotype: Its binding antigen is unknown. There are no base qualities to consult, and no much larger clone falls within one base.

CDR3 length: 12 amino acids, cysteine to phenylalanine. Of the read, only the CDR3 DNA is kept; its 36 bases are in frame from base 1. The germline V gene specifies SQVTM as CDR1 and ANQGSEA as CDR2. The sample consisted of blood. The TCR sequence derives from a woman younger than 35 with Graves' hyperthyroidism. Rearrangement joined TRBV29-1 to TRBJ2-1, with 10 middle bases fitting TRBD1. The CDR3 reads CSGTGETREQFF. Here is the DNA: TGCAGTGGGACAGGGGAGACGAGAGAGCAGTTCTTC.